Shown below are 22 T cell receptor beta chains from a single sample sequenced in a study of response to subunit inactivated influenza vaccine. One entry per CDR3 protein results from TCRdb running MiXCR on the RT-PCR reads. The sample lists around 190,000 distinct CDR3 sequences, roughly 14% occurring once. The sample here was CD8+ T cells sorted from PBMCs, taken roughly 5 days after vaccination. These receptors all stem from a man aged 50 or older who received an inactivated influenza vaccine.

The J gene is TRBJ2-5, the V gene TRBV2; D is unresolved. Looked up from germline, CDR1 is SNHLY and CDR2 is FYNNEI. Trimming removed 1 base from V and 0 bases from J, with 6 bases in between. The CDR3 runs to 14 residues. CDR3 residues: CASSEGPYQETQYF. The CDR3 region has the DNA TGTGCCAGCAGTGAAGGGCCGTACCAAGAGACCCAGTACTTC.

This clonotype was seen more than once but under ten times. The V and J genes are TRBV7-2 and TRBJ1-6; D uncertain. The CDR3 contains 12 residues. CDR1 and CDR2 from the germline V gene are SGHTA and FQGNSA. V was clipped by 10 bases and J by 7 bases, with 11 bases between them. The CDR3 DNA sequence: TGTGCCACCCAGCTGGGGAATTCACCCCTCCACTTT. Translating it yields CATQLGNSPLHF.

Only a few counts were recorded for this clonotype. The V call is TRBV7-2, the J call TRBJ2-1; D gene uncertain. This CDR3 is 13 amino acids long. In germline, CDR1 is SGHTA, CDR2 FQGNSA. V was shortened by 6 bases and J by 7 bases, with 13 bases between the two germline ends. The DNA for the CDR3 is TGTGCCAGCAGTTTTTTAGAGGTGAATGAGCAGTTCTTC. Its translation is CASSFLEVNEQFF.

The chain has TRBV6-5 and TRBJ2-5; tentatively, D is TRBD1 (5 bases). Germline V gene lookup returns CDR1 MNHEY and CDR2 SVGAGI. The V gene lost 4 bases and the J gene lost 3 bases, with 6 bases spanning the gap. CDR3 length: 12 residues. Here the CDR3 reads CASSSREETQYF. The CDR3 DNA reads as TGTGCCAGCAGTTCCAGGGAAGAGACCCAGTACTTC.

The CDR3 bases are TGCAGCGTAGCCGGACTTAGACAGGCTTTAGGAACTGAAGCTTTCTTT. Its protein is CSVAGLRQALGTEAFF. The chain combines TRBV29-1 with TRBJ1-1; D possibly corresponds to TRBD1 (6 bases). The V gene's germline CDR1 is SQVTM and CDR2 ANQGSEA. The ends were cut back, 6 bases at V and 5 bases at J, with 25 bases in the middle. This CDR3 has 16 residues.

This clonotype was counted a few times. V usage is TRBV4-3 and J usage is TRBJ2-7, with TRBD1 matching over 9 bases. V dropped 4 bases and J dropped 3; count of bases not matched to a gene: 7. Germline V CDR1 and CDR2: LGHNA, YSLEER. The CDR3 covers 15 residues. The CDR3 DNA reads TGCGCCAGCAGCCCGGCGGGACAGGGCCACTACGAGCAGTACTTC. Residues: CASSPAGQGHYEQYF.

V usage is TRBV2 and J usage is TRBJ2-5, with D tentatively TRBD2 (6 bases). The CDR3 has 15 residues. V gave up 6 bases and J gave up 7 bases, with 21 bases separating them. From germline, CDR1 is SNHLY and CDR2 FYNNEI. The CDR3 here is CASSVPGLTKATQYF. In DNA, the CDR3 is TGTGCCAGCAGCGTACCGGGACTGACCAAGGCGACCCAGTACTTC.

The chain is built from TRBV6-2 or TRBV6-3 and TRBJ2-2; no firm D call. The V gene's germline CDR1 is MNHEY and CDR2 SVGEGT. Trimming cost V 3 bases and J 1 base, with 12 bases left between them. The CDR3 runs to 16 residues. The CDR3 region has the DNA TGTGCCAGCAGTTATAGGGTTATAGAGAACACCGGGGAGCTGTTTTTT. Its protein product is CASSYRVIENTGELFF.

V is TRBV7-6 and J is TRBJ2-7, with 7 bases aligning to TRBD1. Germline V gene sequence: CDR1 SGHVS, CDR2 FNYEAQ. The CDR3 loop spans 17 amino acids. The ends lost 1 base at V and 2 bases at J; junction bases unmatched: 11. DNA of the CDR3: TGTGCCAGCAGCTTAGTTCCCCGGGACAGTACTCCCTACGAGCAGTACTTC. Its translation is CASSLVPRDSTPYEQYF.

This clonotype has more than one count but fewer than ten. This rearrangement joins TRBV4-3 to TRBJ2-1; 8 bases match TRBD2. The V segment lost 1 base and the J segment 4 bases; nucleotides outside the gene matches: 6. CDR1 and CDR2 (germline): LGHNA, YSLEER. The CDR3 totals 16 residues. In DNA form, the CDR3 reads TGCGCCAGCAGCCAAGGGGTAGCGGGGACGTACAATGAGCAGTTCTTC. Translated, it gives CASSQGVAGTYNEQFF.

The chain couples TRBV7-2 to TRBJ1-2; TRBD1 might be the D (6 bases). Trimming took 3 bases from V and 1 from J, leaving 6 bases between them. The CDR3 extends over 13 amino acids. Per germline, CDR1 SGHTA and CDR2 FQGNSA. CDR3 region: CASSLDSNYGYTF. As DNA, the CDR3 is TGTGCCAGCAGCTTGGACAGTAACTATGGCTACACCTTC. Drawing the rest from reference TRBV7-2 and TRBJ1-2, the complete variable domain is GAGVSQSPSNKVTEKGKDVELRCDPISGHTALYWYRQSLGQGLEFLIYFQGNSAPDKSGLPSDRFSAERTGGSVSTLTIQRTQQEDSAVYLCASSLDSNYGYTFGSGTRLTVV.

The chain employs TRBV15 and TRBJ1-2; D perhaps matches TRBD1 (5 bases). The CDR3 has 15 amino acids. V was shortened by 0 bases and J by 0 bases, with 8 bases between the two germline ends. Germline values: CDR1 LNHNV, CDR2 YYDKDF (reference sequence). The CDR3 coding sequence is TGTGCCACCAGCAGAGACCGGACACCTAACTATGGCTACACCTTC. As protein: CATSRDRTPNYGYTF.

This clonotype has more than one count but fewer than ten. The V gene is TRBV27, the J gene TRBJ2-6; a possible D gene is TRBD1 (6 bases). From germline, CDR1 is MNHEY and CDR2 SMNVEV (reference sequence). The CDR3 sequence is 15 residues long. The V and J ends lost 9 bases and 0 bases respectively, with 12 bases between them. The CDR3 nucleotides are TGTGCCAGTACAACAGGGATCTCTGGGGCCAACGTCCTGACTTTC. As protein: CASTTGISGANVLTF.

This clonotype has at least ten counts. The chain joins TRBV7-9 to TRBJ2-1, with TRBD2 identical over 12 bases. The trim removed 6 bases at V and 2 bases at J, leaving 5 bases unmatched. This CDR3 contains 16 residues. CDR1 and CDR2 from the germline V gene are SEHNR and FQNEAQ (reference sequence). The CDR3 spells CASSYGLAGPYNEQFF. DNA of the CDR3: TGTGCCAGCAGTTACGGACTAGCGGGGCCCTACAATGAGCAGTTCTTC.

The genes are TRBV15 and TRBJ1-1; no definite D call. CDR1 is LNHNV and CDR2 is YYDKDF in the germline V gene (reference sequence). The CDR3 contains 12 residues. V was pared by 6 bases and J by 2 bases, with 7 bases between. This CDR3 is CATREGNTEAFF. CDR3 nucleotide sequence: TGTGCCACCAGGGAGGGAAACACTGAAGCTTTCTTT.

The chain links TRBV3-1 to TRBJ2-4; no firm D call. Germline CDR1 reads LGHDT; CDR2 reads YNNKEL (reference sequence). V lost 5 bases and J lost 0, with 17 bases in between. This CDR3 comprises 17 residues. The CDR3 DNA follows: TGTGCCAGCAGCTCCTACACGATCCCCGGAGCCAAAAACATTCAGTACTTC. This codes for CASSSYTIPGAKNIQYF.

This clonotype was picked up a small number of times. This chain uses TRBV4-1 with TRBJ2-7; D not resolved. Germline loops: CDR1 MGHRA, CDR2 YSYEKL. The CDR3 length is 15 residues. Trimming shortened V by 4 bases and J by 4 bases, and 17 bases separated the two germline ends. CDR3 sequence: CASSRGSSAAYEQYF. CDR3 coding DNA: TGCGCCAGCAGCCGTGGAAGCAGCGCGGCGTACGAGCAGTACTTC.

Here the CDR3 DNA reads TGTGCCAGCACCGCCAGCTGGGCCGGCAATCAGCCCCAGCATTTT. Encoded protein: CASTASWAGNQPQHF. The rearrangement uses TRBV2 and TRBJ1-5, with D hard to call. Germline V gives CDR1 SNHLY, CDR2 FYNNEI. V shed 7 bases and J shed 2 bases, with 15 bases lying between them. The CDR3 is made up of 15 amino acids.

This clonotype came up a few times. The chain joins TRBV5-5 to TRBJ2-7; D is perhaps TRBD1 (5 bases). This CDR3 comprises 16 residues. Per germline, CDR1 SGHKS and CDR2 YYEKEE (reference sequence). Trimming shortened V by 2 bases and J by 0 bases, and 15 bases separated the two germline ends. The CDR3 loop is CASSLAGAGLSYEQYF. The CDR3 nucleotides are TGTGCCAGCAGCTTAGCTGGGGCAGGCCTCTCCTACGAGCAGTACTTC.

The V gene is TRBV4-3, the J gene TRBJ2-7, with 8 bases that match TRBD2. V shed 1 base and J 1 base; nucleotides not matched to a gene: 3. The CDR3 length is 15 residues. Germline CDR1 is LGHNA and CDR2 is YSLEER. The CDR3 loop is CASSQGTSRSYEQYF. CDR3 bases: TGCGCCAGCAGCCAAGGGACTAGCAGGTCCTACGAGCAGTACTTC.

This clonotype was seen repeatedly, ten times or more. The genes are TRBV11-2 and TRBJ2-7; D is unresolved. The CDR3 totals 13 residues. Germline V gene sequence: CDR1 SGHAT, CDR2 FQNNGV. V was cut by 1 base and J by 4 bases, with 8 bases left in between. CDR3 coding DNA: TGTGCCAGCAGCTTAGTAAAGGGATACGAGCAGTACTTC. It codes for CASSLVKGYEQYF.

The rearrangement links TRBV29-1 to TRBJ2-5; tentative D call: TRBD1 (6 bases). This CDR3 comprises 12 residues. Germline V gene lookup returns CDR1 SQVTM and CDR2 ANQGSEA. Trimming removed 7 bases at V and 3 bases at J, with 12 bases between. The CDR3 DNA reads TGCAGCGCGCTTCCAGGGGAAGAGACCCAGTACTTC. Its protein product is CSALPGEETQYF.